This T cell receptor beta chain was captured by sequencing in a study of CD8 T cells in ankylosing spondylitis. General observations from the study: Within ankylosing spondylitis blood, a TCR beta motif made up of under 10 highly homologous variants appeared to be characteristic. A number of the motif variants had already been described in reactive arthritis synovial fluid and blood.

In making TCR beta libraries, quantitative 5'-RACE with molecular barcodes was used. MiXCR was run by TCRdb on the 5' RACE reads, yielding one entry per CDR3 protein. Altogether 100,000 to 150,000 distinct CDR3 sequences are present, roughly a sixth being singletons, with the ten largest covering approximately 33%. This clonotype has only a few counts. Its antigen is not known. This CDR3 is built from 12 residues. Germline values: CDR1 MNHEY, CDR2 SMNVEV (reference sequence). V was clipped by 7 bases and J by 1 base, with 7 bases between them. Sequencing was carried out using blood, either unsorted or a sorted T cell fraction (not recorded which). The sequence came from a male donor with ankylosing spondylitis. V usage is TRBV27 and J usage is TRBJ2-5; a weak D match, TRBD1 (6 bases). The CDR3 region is CASTDSQETQYF. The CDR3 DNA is TGTGCCAGCACGGACAGCCAAGAGACCCAGTACTTC.